These 8 T cell receptor beta chains share one sample of origin, sequenced in a study of graft-versus-host responses after intestinal transplantation (dated by TCRdb to the early 2020s). The time point label here, explained by the study, means: cells obtained before transplantation from donor or recipient. Their specific antigens are unknown. Library preparation employed the immunoSEQ multiplex PCR assay. Held by TCRdb, this immuneACCESS table contains in-frame sequences only and omits some clones. Under half of the omission traces to an unresolved V gene where checked; the cause of the rest is unknown. This sample is represented by tens of thousands of clones; roughly 91% of them were singletons. The ten largest make up roughly 2% of the sample. Here the sequenced sample was unstimulated CD8+ T cells sorted from spleen or lymph node cells, taken before intestinal transplant. The receptors were gathered from a human donor who received an intestinal transplant.

In this sample, this clone turned up once. Here the CDR3 reads CASSRPGQHNEQFF. CDR3 nucleotide sequence: TGTGCCAGCAGCAGACCTGGACAGCACAATGAGCAGTTCTTC. This chain uses TRBV7-2 with TRBJ2-1, with D possibly TRBD1 on 6 matching bases. Per the germline V gene, CDR1 is SGHTA and CDR2 is FQGNSA. Trimming took off 5 bases at V and 5 bases at J, with 13 bases between the two ends. The CDR3 length is 14 residues.

The count of this clone is one. The chain uses TRBV5-1 and TRBJ1-6; no clear D. Deletions cut 4 bases from V and 6 bases from J, with 17 bases between. Per germline, CDR1 SGHRS and CDR2 YFSETQ. This CDR3 contains 16 residues. CDR3 protein: CASSLPETAVNSPLHF. CDR3 DNA sequence: TGCGCCAGCAGCCTCCCGGAGACCGCGGTTAATTCACCCCTCCACTTT.

This sequence joins TRBV9 and TRBJ2-3; tentative D call: TRBD1 (5 bases). The CDR3 runs 15 residues. The germline gives CDR1 SGDLS, CDR2 YYNGEE. V was pared by 2 bases and J by 2 bases, with 12 bases between. DNA for the CDR3: TGTGCCAGCAGCGTCACAGGTGGGTCCACAGATACGCAGTATTTT. As protein: CASSVTGGSTDTQYF.

This chain joins TRBV19 and TRBJ2-2; 8 bases are a match to TRBD1. Trimming cost V 9 bases and J 7 bases; bases outside gene matches: 7. Germline CDR1 LNHDA, CDR2 SQIVND (reference sequence). This CDR3 is 13 amino acids long. The CDR3 here is CASRQGSRGELFF. As DNA, the CDR3 is TGTGCCAGCCGACAGGGGAGCCGCGGGGAGCTGTTTTTT.

The V call is TRBV4-3, the J call TRBJ1-2; tentative D call: TRBD1 (6 bases). This CDR3 comprises 16 residues. Trimming removed 0 bases from V and 6 bases from J, with 17 bases in between. CDR1 is LGHNA and CDR2 is YSLEER in the germline V gene. In nucleotides, the CDR3 is TGCGCCAGCAGCCAAGATTTGCATCAATCAGGGGATGGCTACACCTTC. Protein: CASSQDLHQSGDGYTF.

A note on this clone: The same CDR3 also results from other DNA sequences found in this sample. This sequence joins TRBV30 and TRBJ1-3; 7 bases fit TRBD1. Germline V gene data show CDR1 as GTSNPN and CDR2 as SVGIG (reference sequence). This CDR3 has 18 amino acids. V was clipped by 8 bases and J by 2 bases; unmatched bases: 21. The CDR3 DNA follows: TGTGCCGGGAAAGATCTAACGGTGACAGGGTACCCTGGAAACACCATATATTTT. This codes for CAGKDLTVTGYPGNTIYF.

The chain links TRBV29-1 to TRBJ2-2, with 12 bases identical to TRBD2. The CDR3 is 14 residues long. Germline CDR1 SQVTM, CDR2 ANQGSEA. Trimming cost V 5 bases and J 6 bases; bases outside gene matches: 4. The CDR3 DNA reads as TGCAGCGTTTTAGGACTAGCGGGATCCGGGGAGCTGTTTTTT. The encoded protein is CSVLGLAGSGELFF.

For this clone: The conserved closing phenylalanine or tryptophan is absent in this CDR3, likely reflecting a read error. The chain combines TRBV29-1 with TRBJ2-7, with 11 positions matching TRBD2. Germline values: CDR1 SQVTM, CDR2 ANQGSEA. The CDR3 totals 13 residues. The DNA of the CDR3 is TGCGGCGCCAGACTAGCGGGGAACTACGAGCAGTACCTC. Translation gives CGARLAGNYEQYL.